The rows below give T cell receptor beta chains drawn from one sample of a study of T cells in tumors after PD-1 blockade. Clones were sequenced by immunoSEQ multiplex PCR, and TCRdb holds only the in-frame ones, with some missing. Among approximately 48,000 clones, over 70% were seen once, and the ten largest hold 4% to 5%. Sample: PBMCs, taken before anti-PD-1 treatment. All receptors derive from a human donor with basal cell carcinoma. The CDR3 runs from the conserved cysteine through the conserved F or W. D genes are given only for firm matches. Only some rows state a clone size, as once, few, many or a class for expanded clones.

abundance | j_gene | v_gene | d_gene | CDR3nt | CDR3aa
- | TRBJ1-4 | TRBV7-9 | - | TGTGCCAGCAGCTTATCGGACATCGCAAAACTGTTTTTT | CASSLSDIAKLFF
- | TRBJ2-1 | TRBV6-2/TRBV6-3 | - | TGTGCCAGCAGTTACTCGAGGCGGGGTGGTGAGCAGTTCTTC | CASSYSRRGGEQFF
few | TRBJ2-2 | TRBV7-6 | - | TGTGCCAGCAGTCACGACGGGAGCACCGGGGAGCTGTTTTTT | CASSHDGSTGELFF
- | TRBJ1-1 | TRBV3-1/TRBV3-2 | - | TGTGCCAGCAGCCAAGGGAGTCCCCAGGGTATGGTGACTGAAGCTTTCTTT | CASSQGSPQGMVTEAFF
- | TRBJ1-4 | TRBV7-2 | - | TGTGCCAGCAGCTTAGATATCCAGGGTGTAGCTAATGAAAAACTGTTTTTT | CASSLDIQGVANEKLFF
- | TRBJ2-1 | TRBV5-4 | - | TGTGCCAGCAGCCCACAGGGATTCAATGAGCAGTTCTTC | CASSPQGFNEQFF
- | TRBJ2-3 | TRBV24-1 | - | TGTGCCACCAGTGATCAGAAGTGGACAGATACGCAGTATTTT | CATSDQKWTDTQYF
- | TRBJ2-5 | TRBV7-9 | TRBD2 | TGTGCCAGCAGCTTCCCGACTAGCGGGGCAGAGACCCAGTACTTC | CASSFPTSGAETQYF
- | TRBJ1-2 | TRBV5-5 | TRBD1 | TGTGCCAGCAGCTTGGCCCTGGGACAGGGGGGGTATGGCTACACCTTC | CASSLALGQGGYGYTF
- | TRBJ2-1 | TRBV30 | - | TGTGCCTGGAGCATGGGGGTTAGCTCCTACAATGAGCAGTTCTTC | CAWSMGVSSYNEQFF
- | TRBJ1-1 | TRBV5-1 | - | TGCGCCAGCAGCTCGAAGGTAGGGCGGGGGACTGAAGCTTTCTTT | CASSSKVGRGTEAFF
few | TRBJ1-2 | TRBV7-2 | TRBD1 | TGTGCCAGCAGCACAGGACAGGGGCTAATTCCCCTTTTTGGCTACACCTTC | CASSTGQGLIPLFGYTF
- | TRBJ2-3 | TRBV28 | TRBD2 | TGTGCCAGCACCCCCCCGGCTAGCGGGACAGCTAGCACAGATACGCAGTATTTT | CASTPPASGTASTDTQYF
- | TRBJ2-3 | TRBV15 | TRBD2 | TGTGCCACCAGCAGAGATCTGGCGGGGGGGGAGACAGATACGCAGTATTTT | CATSRDLAGGETDTQYF
- | TRBJ2-3 | TRBV18 | - | TGTGCCAGCTCACCTGAAATCCATCAGGATGGTATCAGTCCAGATACGCAGTATTTT | CASSPEIHQDGISPDTQYF
- | TRBJ1-1 | TRBV5-4 | - | TGTGCCAGCAGCTTTCCCGGGACATCGAACACTGAAGCTTTCTTT | CASSFPGTSNTEAFF
- | TRBJ1-1 | TRBV10-3 | - | TGTGCCATCAGTGAGACGGTCGAAAGCACTGAAGCTTTCTTT | CAISETVESTEAFF
once | TRBJ1-6 | TRBV3-1/TRBV3-2 | - | TGTGCCAGCAGCCAAGGGGGGTCCTATAATTCACCCCTCCACTTT | CASSQGGSYNSPLHF
once | TRBJ2-2 | TRBV5-5 | - | TGTGCCAGCAGCCCAACCCCAGGGGGAGGTACCGGGGAGCTGTTTTTT | CASSPTPGGGTGELFF
- | TRBJ2-7 | TRBV6-5 | TRBD1 | TGTGCCAGCAAGGACCCGGGACAGGGTGCCGAGCAGTACTTC | CASKDPGQGAEQYF
- | TRBJ1-2 | TRBV30 | TRBD1 | TGTGCCTGGACCACAGGGGGCAGCTATGGCTACACCTTC | CAWTTGGSYGYTF
- | TRBJ1-1 | TRBV4-1 | TRBD1 | TGCGCCAGCAGCCAACCCCGACAGGGGCACACTGAAGCTTTCTTT | CASSQPRQGHTEAFF
- | TRBJ1-5 | TRBV2 | - | TGTGCCAGCAGAGGACACCGGGGCCCGGGCAATCAGCCCCAGCATTTT | CASRGHRGPGNQPQHF
- | TRBJ1-1 | TRBV19 | TRBD1 | TGTGCCAGTAGTTTTCGGGACAGGAACACTGAAGCTTTCTTT | CASSFRDRNTEAFF
- | TRBJ1-1 | TRBV18 | - | TGTGCCAGCTCACCACCGGAGAATAACAGGAAAGCTTTCTTT | CASSPPENNRKAFF
- | TRBJ2-3 | TRBV6-2/TRBV6-3 | - | TGTGCCAGCAGTTACGAGGGGAGCACAGATACGCAGTATTTT | CASSYEGSTDTQYF
few | TRBJ1-6 | TRBV19 | - | TGTGCCAGTAGAAACCGGGAATATAATTCACCCCTCCACTTT | CASRNREYNSPLHF
- | TRBJ2-5 | TRBV5-1 | TRBD2 | TGCGCCAGCAGCTTGGCCATGGAGCGGGGCCTCCAAGAGACCCAGTACTTC | CASSLAMERGLQETQYF
- | TRBJ2-7 | TRBV7-8 | TRBD1 | TGTGCCAGCAGCCTGAGACAGGGAAAGTCCTACGAGCAGTACTTC | CASSLRQGKSYEQYF
- | TRBJ2-7 | TRBV14 | TRBD1 | TGTGCCAGCAGCCTTTTGACAGGGGCTCTAGCCTACGAGCAGTACTTC | CASSLLTGALAYEQYF
- | TRBJ1-6 | TRBV5-5 | TRBD1 | TGTGCCAGCAGCATACAGGGGGATAATTCACCCCTCCACTTT | CASSIQGDNSPLHF
once | TRBJ2-2 | TRBV19 | TRBD2 | TGTGCCAGTAATAGCGGGAGTACCAGCGGGGAGCTGTTTTTT | CASNSGSTSGELFF
- | TRBJ1-4 | TRBV7-9 | - | TGTGCCAGCAGCTCCCGGGACACCTTAAATGAAAAACTGTTTTTT | CASSSRDTLNEKLFF
- | TRBJ2-3 | TRBV7-8 | - | TGTGCCAGCAGCCCTCGGGAACAGCGCACAGATACGCAGTATTTT | CASSPREQRTDTQYF
- | TRBJ2-5 | TRBV7-9 | - | TGTGCCAGCAGCTTTCAGGGATTTGGAGAGACCCAGTACTTC | CASSFQGFGETQYF
- | TRBJ1-2 | TRBV27 | - | TGTGCCAGCGCACAGGGTAGTTATGGCTACACCTTC | CASAQGSYGYTF
- | TRBJ2-7 | TRBV4-1 | - | TGCGCCAGCAGCCAGGCGACAGTTGGAGGCTACGAGCAATACTTC | CASSQATVGGYEQYF
- | TRBJ1-1 | TRBV2 | - | TGTGCCAGCAGTGAACGGGGAGGGGGGAACACTGAAGCTTTCTTT | CASSERGGGNTEAFF
once | TRBJ1-4 | TRBV19 | TRBD1 | TGTGCCAGTAGTACCAGACAGGGGACAAATGAAAAACTGTTTTTT | CASSTRQGTNEKLFF
- | TRBJ1-5 | TRBV7-9 | - | TGTGCCAGCAGCTTACGGGAAACCCAGCCCCAGCATTTT | CASSLRETQPQHF
- | TRBJ2-1 | TRBV10-3 | TRBD1 | TGTGCCATCAGCCCGGGACAGGGGGCCGGATATGAGCAGTTCTTC | CAISPGQGAGYEQFF
- | TRBJ2-5 | TRBV5-6 | - | TGTGCCATTTCGCTTCAGGGGAAAGAGACCCAGTACTTC | CAISLQGKETQYF
- | TRBJ1-1 | TRBV5-6 | - | TGTGCCAGCAGCCTGTGGAACACTGAAGCTTTCTTT | CASSLWNTEAFF
- | TRBJ2-1 | TRBV29-1 | - | TGCAGCGTTGACCCAGGCTCCTACAATGAGCAGTTCTTC | CSVDPGSYNEQFF
- | TRBJ2-3 | TRBV4-1 | - | TGCGCCAGCAGCCAATTTTCCCCTAGCACAGATACGCAGTATTTT | CASSQFSPSTDTQYF
- | TRBJ1-5 | TRBV7-2 | - | TGTGCCAGCACCTCTCTGGGAAATCAAGGGCAGCCCCAGCATTTT | CASTSLGNQGQPQHF
- | TRBJ2-5 | TRBV18 | TRBD2 | TGTGCCAGCTCACCACTGACGGGGGGGCAAGAGACCCAGTACTTC | CASSPLTGGQETQYF
- | TRBJ2-6 | TRBV19 | - | TGTGCCAGTAGTGTCAGCTCTGGGGCCAACGTCCTGACTTTC | CASSVSSGANVLTF
- | TRBJ1-2 | TRBV15 | - | TGTGCCACCAGCAGAGGCGGGACACACTATGGCTACACCTTC | CATSRGGTHYGYTF
- | TRBJ2-5 | TRBV6-5 | - | TGTGCCACTCGTAATAGGAAGACCCAGTACTTC | CATRNRKTQYF
- | TRBJ2-7 | TRBV30 | TRBD1 | TGTGCCTCGGGACAGCAAACTTACGAGCAGTACTTC | CASGQQTYEQYF
- | TRBJ2-1 | TRBV19 | TRBD1 | TGTGCCAGTAGTATAGTGGGGACAGGGAGCAATGAGCAGTTCTTC | CASSIVGTGSNEQFF
- | TRBJ1-1 | TRBV30 | - | TGTGCCTGGATCGGCAGTGGGGGTTTCGGTGAAGCTTTCTTT | CAWIGSGGFGEAFF